The 17 T cell receptor beta chains listed next were all sequenced from one sample in a study of blood T cell repertoires in COVID-19. Sequenced by immunoSEQ multiplex PCR; TCRdb stores in-frame clones only, minus some. The table lists 200,000 to 250,000 clones, around 90% of them singletons. Sequenced material: peripheral blood. All receptors come from a man aged 55 to 70 who had recovered from COVID-19.

In this sample, this clone turned up once. The V and J genes are TRBV19 and TRBJ1-3; D perhaps matches TRBD1 (6 bases). Germline lookup yields CDR1 LNHDA and CDR2 SQIVND (reference sequence). V was trimmed by 7 bases and J by 2 bases, leaving 12 bases between them. The CDR3 is made up of 14 amino acids. The DNA for the CDR3 is TGTGCCAGTAACAGGGAGTTCACTGGAAACACCATATATTTT. This encodes CASNREFTGNTIYF.

A word on this clone: Different DNA sequences within this sample yield the same CDR3. The chain has TRBV6-5 and TRBJ1-1, with D maybe TRBD1 (6 bases). This CDR3 has 13 amino acids. The germline V gene has CDR1 MNHEY and CDR2 SVGAGI. Trimming pared 6 bases from V and 1 base from J, leaving 9 bases between. The CDR3 is CASRRTANTEAFF. DNA for the CDR3: TGTGCCAGCAGAAGGACAGCGAACACTGAAGCTTTCTTT.

The chain links TRBV9 to TRBJ2-2; tentative D call: TRBD2 (6 bases). This CDR3 has 16 residues. The V gene's germline CDR1 is SGDLS and CDR2 YYNGEE. Deletions cut 0 bases from V and 4 bases from J, with 13 bases between. The CDR3 sequence: CASSVVASAGTGELFF. CDR3 coding DNA: TGTGCCAGCAGCGTAGTGGCTAGCGCCGGCACCGGGGAGCTGTTTTTT.

For the CDR3, the DNA is TGTGCCAGCAGCTTAGGTGTTAGTAACTACGAGCAGTACTTC. This translates into CASSLGVSNYEQYF. V usage is TRBV7-2 and J usage is TRBJ2-7; D gene unclear. CDR1 and CDR2 from the germline V gene are SGHTA and FQGNSA. V was clipped by 1 base and J by 3 bases, with 10 bases between them. The CDR3 length is 14 residues.

There are a few counts of this clone. The identical CDR3 is also encoded by other nucleotide sequences in the sample. The J gene is TRBJ2-7, the V gene TRBV5-1; TRBD1 aligns across 12 bases. The CDR3 runs to 15 residues. Germline CDR1 SGHRS, CDR2 YFSETQ. Trimming took 2 bases from V and 5 from J; bases not matched to a gene: 5. This chain's CDR3 is CASSFGTGGINEQYF. The CDR3 coding sequence is TGCGCCAGCAGCTTCGGGACAGGGGGCATAAACGAGCAGTACTTC.

V and J are TRBV6-1 and TRBJ1-4; D is ambiguous. With 3 bases removed from V and 4 bases from J, the gap between germline ends came to 12 bases. From germline, CDR1 is MNHNS and CDR2 SASEGT. CDR3 length equals 15 residues. The CDR3: CASSDWAGNNEKLFF. The CDR3 DNA follows: TGTGCCAGCAGTGATTGGGCCGGAAATAATGAAAAACTGTTTTTT.

This clone showed up just once. The chain links TRBV30 to TRBJ2-1; tentative D call: TRBD1 (5 bases). CDR1 is GTSNPN, CDR2 SVGIG, per germline (reference sequence). The CDR3 covers 13 residues. Deletions cut 3 bases from V and 6 bases from J, with 12 bases between. CDR3: CAWRYQGSNEQFF. The CDR3 coding sequence is TGTGCCTGGAGGTACCAGGGTTCCAATGAGCAGTTCTTC.

This chain connects TRBV6-6 to TRBJ2-7, with TRBD1 matching 10 bases. Germline CDR1 is MNHNY and CDR2 is SVGAGI (reference sequence). Trimming removed 6 bases from V and 3 bases from J; junction bases left unmatched: 8. CDR3 length: 15 residues. For the CDR3, the DNA is TGTGCCAGCAGACCCACCGGGACAGGGGACTACGAGCAGTACTTC. Residues: CASRPTGTGDYEQYF.

The V and J genes are TRBV5-1 and TRBJ2-7; maybe TRBD2 (6 bases). There are 15 residues in the CDR3. Germline CDR1 and CDR2: SGHRS and YFSETQ. V lost 0 bases to trimming and J lost 2 bases, with 12 bases between them. DNA of the CDR3: TGCGCCAGCAGCTTGGGGGGGACTCACACCTACGAGCAGTACTTC. Translated, it gives CASSLGGTHTYEQYF. Using reference TRBV5-1 and TRBJ2-7 for the parts outside the CDR3, the full variable domain is KAGVTQTPRYLIKTRGQQVTLSCSPISGHRSVSWYQQTPGQGLQFLFEYFSETQRNKGNFPGRFSGRQFSNSRSEMNVSTLELGDSALYLCASSLGGTHTYEQYFGPGTRLTVT.

The rearrangement joins TRBV5-1 to TRBJ2-3; 8 positions match TRBD2. The CDR3 sequence is 15 residues long. Germline CDR1 reads SGHRS; CDR2 reads YFSETQ. V was clipped by 6 bases and J by 0 bases; unmatched bases: 6. The CDR3 is CASTSAGASTDTQYF. Written as DNA, the CDR3 is TGCGCCAGCACCTCAGCGGGAGCTAGCACAGATACGCAGTATTTT.

The gene calls are TRBV27 and TRBJ2-6; D is perhaps TRBD1 (6 bases). This CDR3 region has 16 residues. Germline assignment: CDR1 MNHEY and CDR2 SMNVEV (reference sequence). V was pared by 5 bases and J by 0 bases, with 11 bases between. The CDR3 coding sequence is TGTGCCAGCAGTGGAGTAGGGGGCTCTGGGGCCAACGTCCTGACTTTC. This translates into CASSGVGGSGANVLTF.

The chain uses TRBV28 and TRBJ1-4; 7 bases match TRBD1. The CDR3 covers 13 residues. V was clipped by 7 bases and J by 8 bases; unmatched bases: 7. Germline CDR1 and CDR2: MDHEN and SYDVKM. CDR3 in amino acids: CASTDTGDEKLFF. The CDR3 DNA reads TGTGCCAGCACTGACACAGGGGACGAAAAACTGTTTTTT.

This chain uses TRBV18 with TRBJ1-3; D not certain. CDR1 and CDR2 from the germline V gene are KGHSH and LQKENI. The CDR3 sequence is 13 residues long. V dropped 3 bases and J dropped 1 base, with 4 bases sitting between them. In nucleotides, the CDR3 is TGTGCCAGCTCACCGTATTCTGGAAACACCATATATTTT. Amino acids: CASSPYSGNTIYF.

The chain uses TRBV7-3 and TRBJ1-1; TRBD1 agrees at 8 bases. V lost 5 bases to trimming and J lost 6 bases; unmatched junction nucleotides: 14. Germline V gives CDR1 SGHTA, CDR2 FQGTGA. This CDR3 has 16 residues. CDR3 in amino acids: CASSPYAGRGLAEAFF. The CDR3, as DNA: TGTGCCAGCAGCCCTTATGCAGGCAGGGGGCTTGCTGAAGCTTTCTTT. Full variable domain (remainder filled in from reference TRBV7-3 and TRBJ1-1): GAGVSQTPSNKVTEKGKYVELRCDPISGHTALYWYRQSLGQGPEFLIYFQGTGAADDSGLPNDRFFAVRPEGSVSTLKIQRTERGDSAVYLCASSPYAGRGLAEAFFGQGTRLTVV.

The rearrangement links TRBV29-1 to TRBJ1-2, with a possible D match to TRBD1 (5 bases). The CDR3 covers 14 residues. V was pared by 3 bases and J by 5 bases, with 16 bases between. Looked up from germline, CDR1 is SQVTM and CDR2 is ANQGSEA. The CDR3 sequence is CSVERDPGAYGYTF. The CDR3 nucleotides are TGCAGCGTTGAGCGGGACCCTGGAGCGTATGGCTACACCTTC. Variable domain in full (rest from reference TRBV29-1 and TRBJ1-2): SAVISQKPSRDICQRGTSLTIQCQVDSQVTMMFWYRQQPGQSLTLIATANQGSEATYESGFVIDKFPISRPNLTFSTLTVSNMSPEDSSIYLCSVERDPGAYGYTFGSGTRLTVV.

Sample share makes this clone medium-sized. The chain couples TRBV27 to TRBJ2-2, with D possibly matching TRBD2 (6 bases). This CDR3 has 13 residues. CDR1 MNHEY and CDR2 SMNVEV come from the germline V gene (reference sequence). The germline V and J ends were trimmed by 8 bases and 7 bases, with 14 bases remaining between them. CDR3: CASGDLARGELFF. The CDR3 DNA reads TGTGCCAGCGGGGACTTAGCTCGCGGGGAGCTGTTTTTT.

V and J are TRBV5-5 and TRBJ1-3; D is unresolved. V shed 1 base and J shed 3 bases, with 14 bases lying between them. Germline V CDR1 and CDR2: SGHKS, YYEKEE (reference sequence). The CDR3 spans 16 residues. The CDR3 DNA reads TGTGCCAGCAGCTTGTTCGAGAGAACTGATGGAAACACCATATATTTT. Translated, it gives CASSLFERTDGNTIYF.